The T cell receptor (beta chain) under discussion was sequenced for a study of blood T cell repertoires in COVID-19. Study background: T cells, B-cell-depleted T cells, or PBMCs provided the cDNA or gDNA that served as material.

Followed longitudinally, the Seattle patients had been enrolled during active infection. Generated by immunoSEQ multiplex PCR, the TCRdb table keeps only in-frame clones and is missing some. The sample includes 130,000 or so clones, around 83% of them seen just once. Unmatched junction bases numbered 5, after V lost 6 bases and J lost 5 bases. The CDR3 runs to 15 residues. The V gene's germline CDR1 is ENHRY and CDR2 SYGVKD. This chain links TRBV10-3 with TRBJ2-1; 12 bases fit TRBD2. This sequence originates from a man aged 25 to 40 with COVID-19, enrolled during active disease. The sequencing input was peripheral blood. CDR3 sequence reads: CAISLTSGRNNEQFF. The DNA for the CDR3 is TGTGCCATCAGCCTGACTAGCGGGAGAAACAATGAGCAGTTCTTC.